This T cell receptor (beta chain) was identified in a study of Ad26.COV2.S vaccination and SARS-CoV-2 variants. Germline assignment: CDR1 SGHRS and CDR2 YFSETQ. V shed 3 bases and J shed 5 bases, with 8 bases lying between them. This CDR3 is built from 13 residues. Indicated treatment: 15 to 20 received Ad26.COV2.S at low or high dose, single or two shots; about five received placebo; per-sample allocation not given. Specimens were obtained on day 63 following the first vaccine or placebo injection. The method was immunoSEQ multiplex PCR; TCRdb's version includes in-frame clones alone and lacks a portion of them. The table has approximately 350,000 clones, about four fifths seen once; the top ten hold about 7.4%.

The rearrangement joins TRBV5-1 to TRBJ1-4; no reliable D call. This specimen consisted of peripheral blood, obtained in a trial of Ad26.COV2.S vaccine versus placebo. This clonotype was sampled from a person aged 18-60 years who received the Ad26.COV2.S COVID-19 vaccine or a placebo. CDR3 DNA sequence: TGCGCCAGCAGCTACGACGTGAATGAAAAACTGTTTTTT. Translation gives CASSYDVNEKLFF.